What follows describes a single T cell receptor beta chain. Antigen: not known. The sample comes from a study of blood T cells in healthy people across ages. General study findings and limits: The lack of PBMC sorting stopped any conclusive naive versus antigen-experienced comparison. A roughly linear fall in TCR beta diversity per million T cells was seen with increasing age. It was held that the diversity estimates obtained from one million T cells were underestimates.

V lost 4 bases and J lost 3, with 17 bases in between. The CDR3 spans 16 residues. CDR1 and CDR2 (germline): SGHDT, YYEEEE. A second about 7 to 12 cycle PCR used barcoded and J-beta primers. TCRdb reanalysed the 5' RACE reads using MiXCR and keeps one entry per CDR3 protein. This table holds 1.5 million to 2 million distinct CDR3 sequences, less than 50% found once. In each sample, at least 6.5 million PBMCs were isolated. This TCR was recovered from a woman aged 40-49 years in good health. The sequencing input was blood. This chain links TRBV5-6 with TRBJ2-1; a possible D gene is TRBD1 (5 bases). CDR3 region: CASSPFETAGYNEQFF. In nucleotides, the CDR3 is TGTGCCAGCAGCCCGTTTGAGACAGCTGGCTACAATGAGCAGTTCTTC.